This T cell receptor beta chain stems from a study of blood T cell repertoires in COVID-19. Here immunoSEQ multiplex PCR was the method, and the copy in TCRdb shows in-frame clones only, minus some. The repertoire includes 350,000 to 400,000 clones, 86% of them detected once, and about 7.1% sits in the top ten. The germline V gene has CDR1 MNHNY and CDR2 SVGAGI (reference sequence). This CDR3 contains 11 residues. Trimming removed 6 bases at V and 8 bases at J, with 10 bases between. The material sequenced was peripheral blood. V usage is TRBV6-6 and J usage is TRBJ1-2, with D tentatively TRBD1 (5 bases). The clonotype originates from a woman aged 55-70 years with COVID-19, enrolled during active disease. The DNA of the CDR3 is TGTGCCAGCAGCCGGGACTGGGGCTACACCTTC. It yields the protein CASSRDWGYTF.